A selection of T cell receptor beta chains follows, all from one sample in a study of blood T cell repertoires in COVID-19. TCRdb's copy holds only in-frame clones and misses some; the assay was immunoSEQ multiplex PCR. Of about 410,000 clones listed, 90% are singletons. What was sequenced was PBMCs or T cells enriched from blood (not recorded which). The receptor source for this set is a young man who had recovered from COVID-19. Both conserved end residues are trimmed from each CDR3.

cdr3_length: 13; j_call: TRBJ2-3; v_call: TRBV19; cdr3_aa: ASSLYAASTDTQY
cdr3_length: 10; j_call: TRBJ1-2; v_call: TRBV12-3/TRBV12-4; cdr3_aa: ASTRGAYGYT
cdr3_length: 13; j_call: TRBJ2-7; v_call: TRBV7-6; cdr3_aa: ASSLTEGLAYEQY
cdr3_length: 14; j_call: TRBJ2-3; v_call: TRBV5-4; cdr3_aa: ASSLGLAGNTDTQY
cdr3_length: 12; j_call: TRBJ1-2; v_call: TRBV28; cdr3_aa: ASSLFTGLYGYT
cdr3_length: 16; j_call: TRBJ2-6; v_call: TRBV30; cdr3_aa: AWSVPRTGGSGANVLT
cdr3_length: 12; j_call: TRBJ1-1; v_call: TRBV2; cdr3_aa: ASSVVAGPTEAF
cdr3_length: 13; j_call: TRBJ2-7; v_call: TRBV11-3; cdr3_aa: ASSLGTGLNYEQY
cdr3_length: 14; j_call: TRBJ2-3; v_call: TRBV7-3; cdr3_aa: ASSPLRQGRGDTQY
cdr3_length: 13; j_call: TRBJ2-7; v_call: TRBV6-1; cdr3_aa: ASSEPGQPGYEQY
cdr3_length: 16; j_call: TRBJ2-7; v_call: TRBV18; cdr3_aa: ASSTPGLRASGRYEQY
cdr3_length: 13; j_call: TRBJ1-3; v_call: TRBV18; cdr3_aa: ASSPLDWSGNTIY
cdr3_length: 13; j_call: TRBJ2-1; v_call: TRBV2; cdr3_aa: ASSERLAGYNEQF
cdr3_length: 12; j_call: TRBJ2-7; v_call: TRBV5-1; cdr3_aa: ASSSKGPPGEQY
cdr3_length: 13; j_call: TRBJ2-2; v_call: TRBV27; cdr3_aa: ASSYGGSWTGELF
cdr3_length: 11; j_call: TRBJ1-1; v_call: TRBV6-5; cdr3_aa: ASSYRQGYEAF
cdr3_length: 13; j_call: TRBJ2-3; v_call: TRBV7-8; cdr3_aa: ASSLEGTGSYTQY
cdr3_length: 10; j_call: TRBJ1-3; v_call: TRBV30; cdr3_aa: AWSVGQGTLY
cdr3_length: 12; j_call: TRBJ2-6; v_call: TRBV19; cdr3_aa: ASISRGGANVLT
cdr3_length: 12; j_call: TRBJ1-1; v_call: TRBV27; cdr3_aa: ASREHHGNTEAF
cdr3_length: 16; j_call: TRBJ1-2; v_call: TRBV29-1; cdr3_aa: SVVPRLGQGTFPRGYT
cdr3_length: 10; j_call: TRBJ1-1; v_call: TRBV5-1; cdr3_aa: ASSGLNTEAF
cdr3_length: 14; j_call: TRBJ1-3; v_call: TRBV7-7; cdr3_aa: ASSLDRGKGGNTIY
cdr3_length: 13; j_call: TRBJ1-1; v_call: TRBV7-8; cdr3_aa: ASSTRDRGNTEAF
cdr3_length: 11; j_call: TRBJ2-1; v_call: TRBV6-2/TRBV6-3; cdr3_aa: ASSYRPSQEQF
cdr3_length: 11; j_call: TRBJ2-7; v_call: TRBV15; cdr3_aa: ATSGGQGLEQY
cdr3_length: 12; j_call: TRBJ1-1; v_call: TRBV5-5; cdr3_aa: ASSGSQGSPEAF
cdr3_length: 13; j_call: TRBJ1-1; v_call: TRBV7-8; cdr3_aa: ASSLGGWGGSEAF
cdr3_length: 14; j_call: TRBJ1-5; v_call: TRBV2; cdr3_aa: ASSVTGGNSNQPQH
cdr3_length: 17; j_call: TRBJ2-3; v_call: TRBV30; cdr3_aa: AWSYRDRGLAGATDTQY
cdr3_length: 16; j_call: TRBJ2-2; v_call: TRBV5-8; cdr3_aa: ASSLAAPGTSGSRELF
cdr3_length: 11; j_call: TRBJ1-4; v_call: TRBV2; cdr3_aa: ASSPRGHEKLF
cdr3_length: 11; j_call: TRBJ2-5; v_call: TRBV5-1; cdr3_aa: ASSLGGQETQY
cdr3_length: 13; j_call: TRBJ2-7; v_call: TRBV5-1; cdr3_aa: ASSTGGVYVYEQY
cdr3_length: 15; j_call: TRBJ2-7; v_call: TRBV25-1; cdr3_aa: ASSELTDRAGYYEQY
cdr3_length: 17; j_call: TRBJ2-1; v_call: TRBV2; cdr3_aa: ASSEARGQGHSYYNEQF
cdr3_length: 12; j_call: TRBJ1-2; v_call: TRBV5-4; cdr3_aa: ASSLIDRDYGYT
cdr3_length: 11; j_call: TRBJ1-2; v_call: TRBV27; cdr3_aa: ASSAKGRYGYT
cdr3_length: 12; j_call: TRBJ1-2; v_call: TRBV2; cdr3_aa: ASSEGQGMDGYT
cdr3_length: 12; j_call: TRBJ1-5; v_call: TRBV25-1; cdr3_aa: ASSETGSNQPQH
cdr3_length: 15; j_call: TRBJ2-2; v_call: TRBV27; cdr3_aa: ASSLQLTGIDVGELF
cdr3_length: 13; j_call: TRBJ1-2; v_call: TRBV28; cdr3_aa: ASSFEGDSAYGYT
cdr3_length: 11; j_call: TRBJ1-4; v_call: TRBV9; cdr3_aa: ASSVDPGEKLF
cdr3_length: 10; j_call: TRBJ2-3; v_call: TRBV5-8; cdr3_aa: ASSSLADTQY
cdr3_length: 11; j_call: TRBJ1-2; v_call: TRBV19; cdr3_aa: ASRAGASYGYT
cdr3_length: 14; j_call: TRBJ2-1; v_call: TRBV3-1/TRBV3-2; cdr3_aa: ASTQDSGRVLNEQF
cdr3_length: 13; j_call: TRBJ2-3; v_call: TRBV6-5; cdr3_aa: ASSLGAGSTDTQY
cdr3_length: 14; j_call: TRBJ2-1; v_call: TRBV3-1/TRBV3-2; cdr3_aa: ASSHSQLSSYNEQF
cdr3_length: 11; j_call: TRBJ1-1; v_call: TRBV9; cdr3_aa: ASSVEVGGRAF
cdr3_length: 12; j_call: TRBJ2-7; v_call: TRBV18; cdr3_aa: ASSLQGYSYEQY
cdr3_length: 12; j_call: TRBJ1-1; v_call: TRBV11-3; cdr3_aa: ASSPPFSRSEAF
cdr3_length: 14; j_call: TRBJ2-1; v_call: TRBV6-4; cdr3_aa: ASSDSNGGLYNEQF
cdr3_length: 12; j_call: TRBJ2-7; v_call: TRBV15; cdr3_aa: ATSPGGTAYEQY